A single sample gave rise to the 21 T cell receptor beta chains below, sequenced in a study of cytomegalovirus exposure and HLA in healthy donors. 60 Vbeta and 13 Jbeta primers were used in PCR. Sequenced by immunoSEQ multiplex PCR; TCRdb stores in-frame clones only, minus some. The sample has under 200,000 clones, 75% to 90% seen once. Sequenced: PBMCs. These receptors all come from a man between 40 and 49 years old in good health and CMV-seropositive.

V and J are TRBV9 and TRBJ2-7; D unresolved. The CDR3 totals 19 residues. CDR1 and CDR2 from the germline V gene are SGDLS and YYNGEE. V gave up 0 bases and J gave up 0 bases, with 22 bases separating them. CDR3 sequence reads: CASSVAPLLASGTSYEQYF. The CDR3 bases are TGTGCCAGCAGCGTAGCGCCCCTTCTCGCTTCAGGAACCTCCTACGAGCAGTACTTC.

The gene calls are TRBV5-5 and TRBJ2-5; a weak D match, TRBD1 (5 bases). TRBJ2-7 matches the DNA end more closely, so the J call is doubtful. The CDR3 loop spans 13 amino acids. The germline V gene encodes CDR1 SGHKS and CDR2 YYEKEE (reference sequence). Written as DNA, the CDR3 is TGTGCCAGCAGCCGAATCCCAGGGCTCGAGCAGTACTTC. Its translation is CASSRIPGLEQYF.

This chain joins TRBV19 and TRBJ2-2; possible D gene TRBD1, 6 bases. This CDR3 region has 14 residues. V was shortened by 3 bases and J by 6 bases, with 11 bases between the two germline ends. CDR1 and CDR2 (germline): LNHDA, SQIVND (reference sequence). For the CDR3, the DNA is TGTGCCAGTAGTATGTTGGGGGCTTCCGGGGAGCTGTTTTTT. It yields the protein CASSMLGASGELFF.

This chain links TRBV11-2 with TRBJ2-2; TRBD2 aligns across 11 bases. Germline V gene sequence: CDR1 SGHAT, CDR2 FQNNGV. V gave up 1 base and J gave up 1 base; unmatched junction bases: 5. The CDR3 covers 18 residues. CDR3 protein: CASSLGLAGRLNTGELFF. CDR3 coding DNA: TGTGCCAGCAGCTTAGGACTAGCGGGGCGACTGAACACCGGGGAGCTGTTTTTT.

CDR3 nucleotides: TGCGCCAGCAGCCAATTTACAGGGGTTACCGAGCAGTACTTC. It yields the protein CASSQFTGVTEQYF. The V gene is TRBV4-1, the J gene TRBJ2-7; 7 nucleotides match TRBD1. Germline loops: CDR1 MGHRA, CDR2 YSYEKL. The V segment lost 2 bases and the J segment 6 bases; nucleotides outside the gene matches: 7. The CDR3 has 14 amino acids.

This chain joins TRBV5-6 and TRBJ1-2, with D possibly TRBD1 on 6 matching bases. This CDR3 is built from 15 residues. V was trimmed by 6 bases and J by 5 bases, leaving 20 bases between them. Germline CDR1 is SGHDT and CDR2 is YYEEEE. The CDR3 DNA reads TGTGCCAGCACCCCTGTGCACGAAGGACAGTATGGCTACACCTTC. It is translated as CASTPVHEGQYGYTF.

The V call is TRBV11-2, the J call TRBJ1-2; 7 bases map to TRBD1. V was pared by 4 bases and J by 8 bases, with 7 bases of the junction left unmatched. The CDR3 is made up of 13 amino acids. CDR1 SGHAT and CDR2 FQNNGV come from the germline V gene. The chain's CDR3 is CASSSLGGRGYTF. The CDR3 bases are TGTGCCAGCAGCTCATTAGGGGGCCGGGGCTACACCTTC.

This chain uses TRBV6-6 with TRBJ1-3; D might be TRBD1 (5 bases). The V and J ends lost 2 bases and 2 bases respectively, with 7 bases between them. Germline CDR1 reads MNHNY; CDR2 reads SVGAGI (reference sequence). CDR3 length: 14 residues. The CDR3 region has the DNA TGTGCCAGCAGTTACCAGGGTACTGGAAACACCATATATTTT. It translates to CASSYQGTGNTIYF.

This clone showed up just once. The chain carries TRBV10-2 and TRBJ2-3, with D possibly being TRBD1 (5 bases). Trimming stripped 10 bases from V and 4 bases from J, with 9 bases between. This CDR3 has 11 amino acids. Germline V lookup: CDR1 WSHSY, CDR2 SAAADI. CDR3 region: CAIQGPDTQYF. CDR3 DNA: TGCGCCATCCAGGGCCCAGATACGCAGTATTTT.

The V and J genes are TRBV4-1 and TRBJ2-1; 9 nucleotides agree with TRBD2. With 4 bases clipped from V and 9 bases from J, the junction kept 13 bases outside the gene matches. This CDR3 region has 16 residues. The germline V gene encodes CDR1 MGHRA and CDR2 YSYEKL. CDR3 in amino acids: CASSRVAAGGPGEQFF. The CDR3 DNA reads TGCGCCAGCAGCCGCGTTGCGGCGGGGGGGCCGGGTGAGCAGTTCTTC.

CDR3 in DNA: TGTGCCAGCAGCCAATCTGAGGGACACATGTACCAAGAGACCCAGTACTTC. Amino acids: CASSQSEGHMYQETQYF. This chain connects TRBV16 to TRBJ2-5; possibly TRBD1 for D (6 bases). There are 17 residues in the CDR3. From germline, CDR1 is KGHSY and CDR2 FQNENV. Trimming cost V 0 bases and J 0 bases, with 14 bases left between them.

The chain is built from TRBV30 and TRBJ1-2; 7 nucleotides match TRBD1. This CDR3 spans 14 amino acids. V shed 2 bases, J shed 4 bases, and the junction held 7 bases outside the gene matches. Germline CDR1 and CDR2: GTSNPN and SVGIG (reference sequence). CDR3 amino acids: CAWSPGQPLYGYTF. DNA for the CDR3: TGTGCCTGGAGTCCGGGACAGCCCCTCTATGGCTACACCTTC. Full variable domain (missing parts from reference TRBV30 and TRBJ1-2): SQTIHQWPATLVQPVGSPLSLECTVEGTSNPNLYWYRQAAGRGLQLLFYSVGIGQISSEVPQNLSASRPQDRQFILSSKKLLLSDSGFYLCAWSPGQPLYGYTFGSGTRLTVV.

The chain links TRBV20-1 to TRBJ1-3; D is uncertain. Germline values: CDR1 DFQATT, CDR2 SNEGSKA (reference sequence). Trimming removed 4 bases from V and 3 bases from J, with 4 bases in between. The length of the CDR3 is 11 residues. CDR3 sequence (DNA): TGCAGTGCTATGAGTGGAAACACCATATATTTT. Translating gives CSAMSGNTIYF.

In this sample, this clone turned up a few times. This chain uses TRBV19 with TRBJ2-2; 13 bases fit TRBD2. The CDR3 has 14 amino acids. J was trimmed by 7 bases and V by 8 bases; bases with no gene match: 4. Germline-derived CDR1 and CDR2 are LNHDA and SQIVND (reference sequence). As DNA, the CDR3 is TGTGCCAGTGGACTAGCGGGGGTCATCGGGGAGCTGTTTTTT. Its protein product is CASGLAGVIGELFF.

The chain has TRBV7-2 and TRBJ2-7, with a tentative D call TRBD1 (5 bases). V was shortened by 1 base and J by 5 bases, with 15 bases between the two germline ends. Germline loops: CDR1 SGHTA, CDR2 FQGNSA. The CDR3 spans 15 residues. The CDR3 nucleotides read TGTGCCAGCAGCTTAGTGTCGCCAGGGCAGAACGAGCAGTACTTC. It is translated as CASSLVSPGQNEQYF.

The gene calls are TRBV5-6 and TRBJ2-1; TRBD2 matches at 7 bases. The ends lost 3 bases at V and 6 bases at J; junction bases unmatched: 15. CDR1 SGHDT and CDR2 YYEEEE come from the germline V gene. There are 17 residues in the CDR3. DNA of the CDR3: TGTGCCAGCAGCTCCCAAGAGGCTAGCGGCTTAGTCAATGAGCAGTTCTTC. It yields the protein CASSSQEASGLVNEQFF. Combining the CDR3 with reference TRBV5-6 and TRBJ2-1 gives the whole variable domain DAGVTQSPTHLIKTRGQQVTLRCSPKSGHDTVSWYQQALGQGPQFIFQYYEEEERQRGNFPDRFSGHQFPNYSSELNVNALLLGDSALYLCASSSQEASGLVNEQFFGPGTRLTVL.

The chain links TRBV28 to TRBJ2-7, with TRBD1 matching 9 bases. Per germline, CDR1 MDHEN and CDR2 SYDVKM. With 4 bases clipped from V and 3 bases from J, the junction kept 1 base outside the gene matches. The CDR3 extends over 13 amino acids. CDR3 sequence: CASSSGQGYEQYF. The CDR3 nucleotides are TGTGCCAGCAGTTCGGGACAGGGCTACGAGCAGTACTTC.

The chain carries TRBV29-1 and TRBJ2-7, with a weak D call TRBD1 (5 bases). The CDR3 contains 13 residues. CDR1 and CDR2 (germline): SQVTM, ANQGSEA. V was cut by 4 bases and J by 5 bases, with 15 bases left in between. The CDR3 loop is CSVVPGSRDEQYF. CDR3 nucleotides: TGCAGCGTTGTTCCAGGGTCGAGAGACGAGCAGTACTTC.

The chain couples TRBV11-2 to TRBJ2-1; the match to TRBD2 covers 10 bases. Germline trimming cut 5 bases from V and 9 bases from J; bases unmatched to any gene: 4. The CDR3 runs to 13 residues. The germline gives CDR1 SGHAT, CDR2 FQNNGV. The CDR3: CASSLGLAVEQFF. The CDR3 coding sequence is TGTGCCAGCAGCCTAGGACTAGCGGTTGAGCAGTTCTTC.

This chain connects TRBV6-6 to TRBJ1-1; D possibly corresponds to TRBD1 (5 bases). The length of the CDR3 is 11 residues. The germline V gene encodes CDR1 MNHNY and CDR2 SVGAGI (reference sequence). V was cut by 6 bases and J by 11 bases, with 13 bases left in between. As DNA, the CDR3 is TGTGCCAGCAGAGGGGCGAGTATGGCTTTCTTT. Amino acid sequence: CASRGASMAFF.

Written as DNA, the CDR3 is TGTGCCACCTCCCCAGGACCAGGACAGGGGTTTTTGAACACTGAAGCTTTCTTT. Its translation is CATSPGPGQGFLNTEAFF. The chain is built from TRBV19 and TRBJ1-1, with 9 nucleotides matching TRBD1. CDR1 and CDR2 from the germline V gene are LNHDA and SQIVND (reference sequence). V was clipped by 10 bases and J by 0 bases; unmatched bases: 18. This CDR3 is 18 amino acids long.